This TCR beta chain comes out of a study of T cell repertoires in aging, cancer and after chemotherapy (dated by TCRdb to between 2018 and 2020). As for the study more broadly: Six donor age groups were covered, ranging from 30 or younger up to 70 or older, and each group contained at least three individuals. Alongside some 96 healthy donors serving as a reference group, the cohort included some 210 cancer patients, of whom approximately 94 had hematological cancers and 120 to 130 had solid cancers. Peripheral blood TCR beta repertoires from healthy donors and cancer patients were profiled to examine immunoaging and T cell reconstitution after chemotherapy. Approximately 10 million TCR reads were contained in the full dataset. Paired pre- and post-chemotherapy samples in the hematological group came from chronic lymphocytic leukemia patients treated with fludarabine- or bendamustine-based regimens.

V ends up 10 bases short and J 2 bases short, with an unmatched junction base count of 8. CDR1 and CDR2 are read off the germline V gene (reference sequence) as LNHDA and SQIVND. Reading from cysteine to phenylalanine, the CDR3 counts 13 amino acids. Only CDR3 DNA remains: 39 bases, in frame from the first base. The paper's findings and limits, for the study overall: In healthy donors, the decline in TCR diversity with age was mainly explained by loss of richness, whereas in cancer patients loss of evenness was also found to contribute. It was noted by the authors that conclusions about immunological memory after chemotherapy cannot be drawn from the repertoire data. Lymphoid organ infiltration was present in the hematological cancer patients, and this infiltration may itself impair thymic emigration or the expansion of peripheral T cells. Compared with age-matched healthy donors, untreated patients with either hematological or solid cancers had significantly lower TCR diversity in the blood along with higher clonality. Median generation probability increased over the chemotherapy interval in both cancer cohorts, suggesting repertoire reconstitution through rebound thymic output.

TCR beta rearrangements were amplified from genomic DNA isolated from peripheral blood, not from sorted cells or RNA. Multiplex touch-down PCR with a mixed TRB-A/B primer pool was used to amplify rearranged TRB sequences covering the V, D and J segments. Two consecutive PCR reactions with Phusion HS II polymerase added Illumina adapters and sample indices to the amplicons. Amplicons were gel-purified using the NucleoSpin Gel and PCR Clean-up kit and were subsequently checked with Qubit and an Agilent 2100 Bioanalyzer. Libraries were sequenced on an Illumina MiSeq using 600-cycle, single-indexed, paired-end runs. In the original analysis: Processing of the TRB sequences was carried out with MiXCR versions 2.12 and 3.0.5. A clone was defined as each unique CDR3 nucleotide sequence, and only productive sequences supported by at least two reads were kept. Repertoire metrics included Shannon diversity, evenness, clonality (one minus evenness), and alpha-parameterized diversity profiles from alpha 0 to 5. Generation probabilities of clones in paired pre- and post-chemotherapy samples were computed with the IGoR algorithm. TCRdb handled the public reads itself, with Q25 trimming in fastp and clone calling in MiXCR, and kept productive beta chains. Rows matching on CDR3 protein sequence are summarized as one entry with the most common DNA and genes. In this record, the V and J calls reflect TCRdb's handling and not the investigators' own analysis. The sample table records 5,000 to 5,500 distinct CDR3 sequences; around 45% of these occur just once. The ten largest clones take up approximately 7.5% of the sample.

Notes on this clonotype: What antigen it recognizes has not been identified. No base-level quality is on record; no much larger clone is a single base apart.

The clonotype was recovered from a human donor with a blood cancer. Sequenced material: blood. The V and J segments used are TRBV19 and TRBJ2-7, with 7 bases aligning to TRBD2. The sequence in DNA is TGTGCCACGACGGGAGGCCGGCCCTACGAGCAGTACTTC. It specifies CATTGGRPYEQYF.